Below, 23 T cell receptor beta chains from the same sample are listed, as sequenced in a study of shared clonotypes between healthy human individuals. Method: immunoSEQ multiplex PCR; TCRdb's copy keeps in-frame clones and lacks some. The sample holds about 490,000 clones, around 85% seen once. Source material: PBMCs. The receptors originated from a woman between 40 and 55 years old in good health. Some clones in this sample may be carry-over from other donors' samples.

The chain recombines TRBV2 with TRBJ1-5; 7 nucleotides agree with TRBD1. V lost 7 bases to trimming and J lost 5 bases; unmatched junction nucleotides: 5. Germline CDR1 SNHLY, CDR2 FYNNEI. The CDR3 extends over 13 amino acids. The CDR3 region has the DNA TGTGCCAGCACCGGACAGGATTATCAGCCCCAGCATTTT. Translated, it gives CASTGQDYQPQHF.

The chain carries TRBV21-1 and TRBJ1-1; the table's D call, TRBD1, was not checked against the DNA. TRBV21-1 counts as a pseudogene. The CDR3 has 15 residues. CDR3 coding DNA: TGTGCCAGCAGCACTCCCGTGCAGGGGCCGACTGAAGCTTTCTTT. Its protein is CASSTPVQGPTEAFF.

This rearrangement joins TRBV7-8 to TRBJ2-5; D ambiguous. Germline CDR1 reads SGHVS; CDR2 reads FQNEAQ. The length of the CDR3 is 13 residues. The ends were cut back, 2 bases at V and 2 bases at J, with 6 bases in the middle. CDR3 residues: CASSLWEQETQYF. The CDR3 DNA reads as TGTGCCAGCAGCTTATGGGAACAAGAGACCCAGTACTTC.

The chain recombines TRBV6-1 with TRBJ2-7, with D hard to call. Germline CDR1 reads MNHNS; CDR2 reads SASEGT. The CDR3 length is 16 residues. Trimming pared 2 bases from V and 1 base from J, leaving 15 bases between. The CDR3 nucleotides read TGTGCCAGCAGTGAACGGAAGCAGGATCGGTCCTACGAGCAGTACTTC. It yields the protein CASSERKQDRSYEQYF.

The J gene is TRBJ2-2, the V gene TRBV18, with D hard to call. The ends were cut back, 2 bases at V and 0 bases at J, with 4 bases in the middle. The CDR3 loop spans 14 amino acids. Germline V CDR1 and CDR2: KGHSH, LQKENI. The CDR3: CASSPVANTGELFF. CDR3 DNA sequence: TGTGCCAGCTCACCAGTAGCGAACACCGGGGAGCTGTTTTTT.

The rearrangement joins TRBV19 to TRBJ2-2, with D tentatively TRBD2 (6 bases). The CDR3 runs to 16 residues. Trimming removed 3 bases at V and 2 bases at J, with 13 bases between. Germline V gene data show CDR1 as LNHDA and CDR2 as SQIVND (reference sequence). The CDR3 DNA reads TGTGCCAGTAGTATCAATGGGGGAGGAAACACCGGGGAGCTGTTTTTT. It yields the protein CASSINGGGNTGELFF.

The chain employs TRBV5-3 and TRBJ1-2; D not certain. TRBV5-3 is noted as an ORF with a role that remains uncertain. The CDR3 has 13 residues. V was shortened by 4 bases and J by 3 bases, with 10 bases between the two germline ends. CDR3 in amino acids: CARSEGVHYGYTF. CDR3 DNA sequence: TGTGCCAGAAGCGAGGGTGTTCACTATGGCTACACCTTC.

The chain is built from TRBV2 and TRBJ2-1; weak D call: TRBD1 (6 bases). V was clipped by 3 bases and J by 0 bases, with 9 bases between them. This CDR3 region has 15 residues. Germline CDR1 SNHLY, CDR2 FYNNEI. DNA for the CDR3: TGTGCCAGCAGTGAGAACAGGGTCTCCTACAATGAGCAGTTCTTC. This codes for CASSENRVSYNEQFF.

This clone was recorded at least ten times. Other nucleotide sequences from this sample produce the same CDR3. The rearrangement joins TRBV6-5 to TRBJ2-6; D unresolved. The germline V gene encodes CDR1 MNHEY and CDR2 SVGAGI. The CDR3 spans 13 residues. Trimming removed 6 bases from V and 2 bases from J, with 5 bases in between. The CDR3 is CASRSPGANVLTF. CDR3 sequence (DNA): TGTGCCAGCAGGAGTCCTGGGGCCAACGTCCTGACTTTC.

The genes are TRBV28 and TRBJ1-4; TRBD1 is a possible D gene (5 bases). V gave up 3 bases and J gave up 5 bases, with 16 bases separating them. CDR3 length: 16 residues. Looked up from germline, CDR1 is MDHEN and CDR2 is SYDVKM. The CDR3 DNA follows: TGTGCCAGCAGTTTGATTTATGGGACGGGAAATGAAAAACTGTTTTTT. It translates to CASSLIYGTGNEKLFF.

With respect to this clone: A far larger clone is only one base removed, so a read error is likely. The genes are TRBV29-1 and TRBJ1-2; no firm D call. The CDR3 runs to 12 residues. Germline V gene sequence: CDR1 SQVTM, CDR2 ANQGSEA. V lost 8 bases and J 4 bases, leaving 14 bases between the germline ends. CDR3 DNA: TGCAGCCCCGAAATTGTCCCCTATGGCTACACCTTC. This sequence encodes CSPEIVPYGYTF.

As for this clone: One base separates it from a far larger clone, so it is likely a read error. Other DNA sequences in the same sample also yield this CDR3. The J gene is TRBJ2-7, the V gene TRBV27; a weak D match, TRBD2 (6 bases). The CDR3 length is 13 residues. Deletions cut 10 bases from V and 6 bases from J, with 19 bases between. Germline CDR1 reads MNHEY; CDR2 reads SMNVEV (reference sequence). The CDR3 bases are TGTGCCACAGGAATTGGGGGGTCTCTCGAGCAGTACTTC. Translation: CATGIGGSLEQYF.

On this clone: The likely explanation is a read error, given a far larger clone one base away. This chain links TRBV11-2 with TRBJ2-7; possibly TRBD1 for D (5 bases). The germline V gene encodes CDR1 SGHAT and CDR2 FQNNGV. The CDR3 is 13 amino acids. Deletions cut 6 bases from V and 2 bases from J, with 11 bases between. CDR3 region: CASRPGSAYEQYF. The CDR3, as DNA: TGTGCCAGCAGACCAGGGTCAGCCTACGAGCAGTACTTC.

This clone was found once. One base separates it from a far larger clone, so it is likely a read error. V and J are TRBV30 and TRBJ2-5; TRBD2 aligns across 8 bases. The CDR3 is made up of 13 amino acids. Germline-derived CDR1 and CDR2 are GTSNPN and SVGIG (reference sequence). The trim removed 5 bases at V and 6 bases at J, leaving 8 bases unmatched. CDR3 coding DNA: TGTGCCTGGTGCCGGACGGGGGGGCAGACCCAGTACTTC. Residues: CAWCRTGGQTQYF.

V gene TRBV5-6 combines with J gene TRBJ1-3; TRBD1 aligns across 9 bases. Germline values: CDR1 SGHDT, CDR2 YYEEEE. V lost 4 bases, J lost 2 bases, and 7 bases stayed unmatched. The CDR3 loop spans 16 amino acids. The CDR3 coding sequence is TGTGCCAGCAGCACCCCCGGGACAGGGACTGGAAACACCATATATTTT. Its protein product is CASSTPGTGTGNTIYF. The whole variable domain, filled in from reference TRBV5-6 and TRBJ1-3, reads DAGVTQSPTHLIKTRGQQVTLRCSPKSGHDTVSWYQQALGQGPQFIFQYYEEEERQRGNFPDRFSGHQFPNYSSELNVNALLLGDSALYLCASSTPGTGTGNTIYFGEGSWLTVV.

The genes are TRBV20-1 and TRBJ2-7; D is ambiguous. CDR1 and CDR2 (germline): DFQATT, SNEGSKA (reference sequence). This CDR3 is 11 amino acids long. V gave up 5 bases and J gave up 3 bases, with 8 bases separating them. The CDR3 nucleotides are TGCAGTGCTTTTCTAGTCTACGAGCAGTACTTC. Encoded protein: CSAFLVYEQYF.

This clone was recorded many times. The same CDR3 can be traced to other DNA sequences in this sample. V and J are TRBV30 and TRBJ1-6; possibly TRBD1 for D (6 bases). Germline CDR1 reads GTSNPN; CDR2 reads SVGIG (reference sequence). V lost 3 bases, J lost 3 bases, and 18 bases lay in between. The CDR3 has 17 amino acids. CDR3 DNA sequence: TGTGCCTGGAGGGACCGATTGGGGGCCCTCTATAATTCACCCCTCCACTTT. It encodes CAWRDRLGALYNSPLHF.

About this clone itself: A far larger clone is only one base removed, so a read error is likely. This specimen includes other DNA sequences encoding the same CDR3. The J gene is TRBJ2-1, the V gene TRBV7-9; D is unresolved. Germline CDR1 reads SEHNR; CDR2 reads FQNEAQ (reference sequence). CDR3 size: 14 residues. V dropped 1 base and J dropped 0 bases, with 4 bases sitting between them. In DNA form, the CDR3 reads TGTGCCAGCAGCTTAGGGGGCTCCTACAATGAGCAGTTCTTC. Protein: CASSLGGSYNEQFF.

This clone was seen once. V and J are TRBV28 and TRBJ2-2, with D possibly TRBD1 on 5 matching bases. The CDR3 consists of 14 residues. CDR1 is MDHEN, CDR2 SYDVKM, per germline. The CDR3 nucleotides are TGTGTCGTCCCGGACACTACGAACACCGGGGAGCTGTTTTTT. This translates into CVVPDTTNTGELFF.

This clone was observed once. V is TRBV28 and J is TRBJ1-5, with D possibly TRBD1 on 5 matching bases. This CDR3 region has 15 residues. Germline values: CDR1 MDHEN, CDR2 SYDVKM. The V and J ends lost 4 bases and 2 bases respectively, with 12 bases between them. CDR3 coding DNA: TGTGCCAGCAGTTACCAGGGTCGGGGCAATCAGCCCCAGCATTTT. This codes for CASSYQGRGNQPQHF.

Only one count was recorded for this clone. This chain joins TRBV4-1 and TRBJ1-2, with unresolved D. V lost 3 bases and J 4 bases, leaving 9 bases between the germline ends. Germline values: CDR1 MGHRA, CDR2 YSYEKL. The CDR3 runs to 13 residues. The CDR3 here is CASSQRLGYGYTF. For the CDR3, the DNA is TGCGCCAGCAGCCAGCGCCTGGGCTATGGCTACACCTTC.

This chain's CDR3 is CSVTTGWVDTQYF. DNA of the CDR3: TGCAGCGTTACGACGGGGTGGGTCGATACGCAGTATTTT. This sequence joins TRBV29-1 and TRBJ2-3; TRBD2 might be the D (5 bases). Trimming took off 5 bases at V and 6 bases at J, with 15 bases between the two ends. Germline lookup yields CDR1 SQVTM and CDR2 ANQGSEA. This CDR3 has 13 residues.

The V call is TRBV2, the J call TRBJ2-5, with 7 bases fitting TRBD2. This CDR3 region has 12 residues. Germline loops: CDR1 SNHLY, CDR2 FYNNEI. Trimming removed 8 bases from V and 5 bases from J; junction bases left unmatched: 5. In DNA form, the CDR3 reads TGTGCCAGCGGGAGGGACGTGGAGACCCAGTACTTC. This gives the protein CASGRDVETQYF.